The clone carrying this TCR beta chain was detected many times. The antigen remains undetermined. The sample comes from a study of T cell repertoires in cytomegalovirus infection. Study at large: Matching HLA type, along with CMV infection, was indicated by public TCR beta signatures.

TCRdb fed the reads into MiXCR, producing one record per CDR3 protein. The sample carries about 250,000 distinct CDR3 sequences, approximately 7% recorded once. Broader study findings: CMV carriers with the relevant HLA were identified by cumulative public TCR beta family frequency. HLA-C-restricted CMV clonotypes gave the most frequent clonotype in two of eight donors.

The sequenced sample was PBMCs. The sequence was obtained from a human donor in good health (CMV status not recorded). Some clones in this sample may be carry-over from other donors' samples.

DNA for the CDR3: TGTGCCAGCAGTTTACAGCAGGTCGGGGGAGCTTTCTTT. Protein: CASSLQQVGGAFF. This chain links TRBV28 with TRBJ1-1, with TRBD1 as a possible D gene (5 bases). Trimming pared 2 bases from V and 10 bases from J, leaving 14 bases between. Germline lookup yields CDR1 MDHEN and CDR2 SYDVKM. The CDR3 totals 13 residues.